This paragraph reports one T cell receptor beta chain. No cognate antigen has been identified for it. A junction boundary mismatches the germline segment, possibly from a read error. The sequence runs out 3 residues before the end of the CDR3; the remainder is reconstructed from the germline J gene. This CDR3 is also generated by other DNA sequences in the sample. The immunoSEQ assay was used for deep sequencing of the TCR beta chain. Processing in the source paper ran as follows. Only productive TCR beta rearrangements were used to compute clonotype frequencies. The source is immuneACCESS, and TCRdb retained only in-frame sequences with V and J called. Part of the clones is not carried over; for the studies checked, unresolved V genes explain less than half of this, and the remainder is unexplained. D and trimming come from the DNA, and the V and J calls and clone size come from that table. The sample table on file contains under 30,000 clones. The ten largest make up roughly 1.9% of the sample.

The data stem from a study of TET2 disruption in CD19-targeted CAR T cells (dated by TCRdb to the late 2010s). Regarding the complete study: No additional inclusion criteria were applied, and the number of samples was determined by the original clinical trial design and by sample availability. What the research found in general, with its limitations: Conclusions about the patient's CAR T cells rested on extensive analysis of a single subject.

The cysteine opens and the phenylalanine closes a CDR3 of 15 amino acids. Only the CDR3 bases that were read are kept: 36 of them, in frame from base 1. The germline V gene (reference sequence) provides CDR1 SEHNR and CDR2 FQNEAQ. The meaning of the sample's treatment or condition label: autologous CTL019 cells: CD19 CAR with 4-1BB and CD3 zeta domains. TCR zeta and 4-1BB costimulatory signaling domains were built into the CD19 CAR. Leukapheresis was used to collect T cells from peripheral blood for manufacturing CTL019. The DNeasy Blood and Tissue Kit was used to extract genomic DNA from pre-infusion T cells, peripheral blood, or sorted post-infusion T cells.

This sequence originates from a man between 65 and 79 years old with chronic lymphocytic leukemia. The specimen was CD8- CAR+ T cells sorted from cultured blood T cells, collected for CD19 CAR T cell therapy. What the cell subset or site label conveys for this sample: CD8-negative CAR-positive T cells from the infusion product. The receptor chain draws on TRBV7-9 and TRBJ1-3, and 8 junctional nucleotides match TRBD1. The CDR3 bases that were read are TGTGCCAGCAGCCCAGGGGGCAGCCCGGGAAACACT. Translated, it gives CASSPGGSPGNT. The CDR3 reads in full as CASSPGGSPGNTIYF. The entire variable domain, with the stretches around the CDR3 drawn from the reference TRBV7-9 and TRBJ1-3 proteins, is DTGVSQNPRHKITKRGQNVTFRCDPISEHNRLYWYRQTLGQGPEFLTYFQNEAQLEKSRLLSDRFSAERPKGSFSTLEIQRTEQGDSAMYLCASSPGGSPGNTIYFGEGSWLTVV.